This TCR beta chain was obtained from a study of T cells in Graves' hyperthyroidism and ophthalmopathy. Whole-study results and caveats: Peripheral blood also featured most of the thyroid clonotypes expanded above 0.001.

V lost 3 bases to trimming and J lost 5 bases, with 10 bases between them. The CDR3 consists of 14 residues. The TCR beta CDR3 regions underwent amplification using RNA transcripts as the source. TCR CDR3 regions were first amplified by RT-PCR with HTBI primers. TCRdb ran MiXCR on the multiplex PCR reads and lists one entry per CDR3 protein. This sample has under 450,000 distinct CDR3 sequences, with about 15% found just once. This clonotype was seen at least ten times. As yet, its antigen is unknown. This sequence was found in a woman aged 30 to 39 with Graves' hyperthyroidism that later progressed to Graves' ophthalmopathy. The chain uses TRBV12-3 or TRBV12-4 and TRBJ1-4, with D uncertain. The material sequenced was blood. DNA for the CDR3: TGTGCCAGCAGTTTCCAGACGTCAAATGAAAAACTGTTTTTT. This sequence encodes CASSFQTSNEKLFF.